These 13 T cell receptor beta chains came from one sample sequenced in a study of OX40 agonist ivuxolimab in advanced cancers. Clones were sequenced by immunoSEQ multiplex PCR, and TCRdb holds only the in-frame ones, with some missing. The sample lists 90,000 to 100,000 clones; roughly 80% were seen once. Sequenced material: CD4+ or CD8+ T cells sorted from blood, taken in a trial of the OX40 agonist ivuxolimab. The source is an adult with an advanced solid tumor such as melanoma, head and neck, liver or kidney cancer.

This clone is a singleton in its sample. The CDR3 sequence: CAWSEQGYGYTF. The CDR3 DNA is TGTGCCTGGAGTGAACAGGGGTATGGCTACACCTTC. The chain combines TRBV30 with TRBJ1-2, with TRBD1 matching 7 bases. The CDR3 has 12 residues. Germline CDR1 GTSNPN, CDR2 SVGIG (reference sequence). Trimming took 1 base from V and 5 from J; bases not matched to a gene: 1.

The chain employs TRBV7-9 and TRBJ1-2; D gene uncertain. The ends were cut back, 6 bases at V and 10 bases at J, with 18 bases in the middle. Germline lookup yields CDR1 SEHNR and CDR2 FQNEAQ (reference sequence). The CDR3 spans 13 residues. DNA for the CDR3: TGTGCCAGCAGTCCAAGCGGGGAGCGTGTCTACACCTTC. Its translation is CASSPSGERVYTF. Using reference TRBV7-9 and TRBJ1-2 for the parts outside the CDR3, the full variable domain is DTGVSQNPRHKITKRGQNVTFRCDPISEHNRLYWYRQTLGQGPEFLTYFQNEAQLEKSRLLSDRFSAERPKGSFSTLEIQRTEQGDSAMYLCASSPSGERVYTFGSGTRLTVV.

This clone was seen only a few times. The chain joins TRBV7-9 to TRBJ1-2; D is undetermined. The V end lost 5 bases, the J end lost 8 bases, and 9 bases lay between the germline ends. The CDR3 has 11 amino acids. The V gene's germline CDR1 is SEHNR and CDR2 FQNEAQ (reference sequence). The CDR3: CASSRGEGYTF. DNA of the CDR3: TGTGCCAGCAGCCGGGGAGAAGGCTACACCTTC.

The V call is TRBV6-5, the J call TRBJ1-4; D possibly corresponds to TRBD1 (6 bases). V lost 2 bases and J lost 7, with 17 bases in between. Germline V gene data show CDR1 as MNHEY and CDR2 as SVGAGI. The length of the CDR3 is 16 residues. The CDR3 region is CASSYTGLNGGEKLFF. DNA of the CDR3: TGTGCCAGCAGTTACACAGGGTTAAATGGGGGTGAAAAACTGTTTTTT.

The genes are TRBV7-2 and TRBJ2-7, with a possible D match to TRBD2 (5 bases). The ends were cut back, 5 bases at V and 0 bases at J, with 8 bases in the middle. This CDR3 is 13 amino acids long. Germline V gene sequence: CDR1 SGHTA, CDR2 FQGNSA. The CDR3 sequence: CASSRGPSYEQYF. CDR3 sequence (DNA): TGTGCCAGCAGCCGCGGGCCCTCCTACGAGCAGTACTTC.

The chain is built from TRBV19 and TRBJ2-7; D not certain. The CDR3 covers 11 residues. Germline V gene sequence: CDR1 LNHDA, CDR2 SQIVND (reference sequence). Trimming stripped 4 bases from V and 2 bases from J, with 3 bases between. The CDR3 loop is CASSSTYEQYF. CDR3 coding DNA: TGTGCCAGTAGTAGCACCTACGAGCAGTACTTC. Supplemented by reference TRBV19 and TRBJ2-7, the full variable domain reads DGGITQSPKYLFRKEGQNVTLSCEQNLNHDAMYWYRQDPGQGLRLIYYSQIVNDFQKGDIAEGYSVSREKKESFPLTVTSAQKNPTAFYLCASSSTYEQYFGPGTRLTVT.

The V call is TRBV15, the J call TRBJ2-5; 8 bases align to TRBD2. Germline V gives CDR1 LNHNV, CDR2 YYDKDF (reference sequence). This CDR3 is built from 15 residues. With V trimmed by 0 bases and J by 2 bases, 2 bases remained unmatched. CDR3 DNA sequence: TGTGCCACCAGCAGAGACTCTAGCGGGCAAGAGACCCAGTACTTC. Translation gives CATSRDSSGQETQYF. Filled out from reference TRBV15 and TRBJ2-5, the complete variable domain reads DAMVIQNPRYQVTQFGKPVTLSCSQTLNHNVMYWYQQKSSQAPKLLFHYYDKDFNNEADTPDNFQSRRPNTSFCFLDIRSPGLGDTAMYLCATSRDSSGQETQYFGPGTRLLVL.

This clone was found a few times. This sample also contains other DNA sequences that code for the same CDR3. CDR3 sequence reads: CASIGAGVQVNTEAFF. As DNA, the CDR3 is TGTGCCAGCATAGGGGCGGGGGTCCAGGTGAACACTGAAGCTTTCTTT. The chain joins TRBV28 to TRBJ1-1; D perhaps matches TRBD1 (5 bases). The germline CDR1 and CDR2 sequences are MDHEN and SYDVKM. Trimming removed 7 bases from V and 0 bases from J, with 18 bases in between. CDR3 length: 16 residues.

The chain carries TRBV7-9 and TRBJ2-5; weak D call: TRBD1 (6 bases). In germline, CDR1 is SEHNR, CDR2 FQNEAQ (reference sequence). The CDR3 covers 13 residues. Trimming took 5 bases from V and 5 from J, leaving 12 bases between them. CDR3 nucleotides: TGTGCCAGCAGCCGAGGGCAGGGGGAGACCCAGTACTTC. Protein product: CASSRGQGETQYF.

The chain combines TRBV5-4 with TRBJ2-6, with 8 bases aligning to TRBD2. V shed 4 bases, J shed 4 bases, and the junction held 10 bases outside the gene matches. This CDR3 is 17 amino acids long. The V gene's germline CDR1 is SGHNT and CDR2 YYREEE (reference sequence). The DNA of the CDR3 is TGTGCCAGCAGCCCCTCGGGGGGGGGATCCGGGGCCAACGTCCTGACTTTC. This encodes CASSPSGGGSGANVLTF.

V gene TRBV19 combines with J gene TRBJ1-2, with TRBD1 matching over 7 bases. This CDR3 comprises 14 residues. V shed 2 bases and J 4 bases; nucleotides not matched to a gene: 4. CDR1 is LNHDA and CDR2 is SQIVND in the germline V gene (reference sequence). As DNA, the CDR3 is TGTGCCAGTAGTATAAGTTCAGGGGGCTATGGCTACACCTTC. Translating gives CASSISSGGYGYTF.

The chain has TRBV29-1 and TRBJ2-5, with 7 nucleotides matching TRBD2. This CDR3 has 14 amino acids. V shed 7 bases, J shed 5 bases, and the junction held 13 bases outside the gene matches. Germline CDR1 is SQVTM and CDR2 is ANQGSEA. CDR3 amino acids: CSARGVVRSETQYF. Here the CDR3 DNA reads TGCAGCGCCCGGGGGGTGGTGCGATCGGAGACCCAGTACTTC.

CDR3 bases: TGTGCCAGCACCCACCGGGGGGCGACCGGATCACCCCTCCACTTT. It translates to CASTHRGATGSPLHF. The chain joins TRBV28 to TRBJ1-6; a weak D match, TRBD1 (6 bases). The V end was cut by 7 bases, the J end by 10 bases, with 20 bases between. The CDR3 is made up of 15 amino acids. The germline CDR1 and CDR2 sequences are MDHEN and SYDVKM. Together with reference TRBV28 and TRBJ1-6, the CDR3 gives the full variable domain: DVKVTQSSRYLVKRTGEKVFLECVQDMDHENMFWYRQDPGLGLRLIYFSYDVKMKEKGDIPEGYSVSREKKERFSLILESASTNQTSMYLCASTHRGATGSPLHFGNGTRLTVT.